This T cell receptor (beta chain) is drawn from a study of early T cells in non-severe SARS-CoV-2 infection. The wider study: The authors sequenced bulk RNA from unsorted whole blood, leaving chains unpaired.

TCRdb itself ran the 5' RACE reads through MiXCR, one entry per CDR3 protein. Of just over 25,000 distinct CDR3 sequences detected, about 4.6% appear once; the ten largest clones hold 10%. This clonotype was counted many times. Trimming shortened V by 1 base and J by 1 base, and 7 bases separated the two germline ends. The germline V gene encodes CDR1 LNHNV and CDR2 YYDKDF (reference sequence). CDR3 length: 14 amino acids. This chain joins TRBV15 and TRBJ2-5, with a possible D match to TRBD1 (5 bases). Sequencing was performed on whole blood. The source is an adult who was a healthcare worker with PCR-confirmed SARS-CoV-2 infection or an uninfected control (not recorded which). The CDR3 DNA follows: TGTGCCACCAGCAGAGTCGACAGCCAAGAGACCCAGTACTTC. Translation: CATSRVDSQETQYF. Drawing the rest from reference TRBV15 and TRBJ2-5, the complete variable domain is DAMVIQNPRYQVTQFGKPVTLSCSQTLNHNVMYWYQQKSSQAPKLLFHYYDKDFNNEADTPDNFQSRRPNTSFCFLDIRSPGLGDTAMYLCATSRVDSQETQYFGPGTRLLVL.